A selection of T cell receptor beta chains follows, all from one sample in a study of human T cells and chemical hapten exposure. TCRdb ran MiXCR on the RACE reads and lists one entry per CDR3 protein. The table lists more than 250,000 distinct CDR3 sequences, approximately 8.6% of them singletons, with roughly 2.5% in the top ten. Sequencing used whole blood, obtained in connection with sensitization to the hapten diphenylcyclopropenone (DPC). These receptor sequences come from a middle-aged woman with alopecia areata. Some clones in this sample may be carry-over from other donors' samples. CDR3s include the opening cysteine and the closing phenylalanine or tryptophan. The D gene is left open where the match is weak. Only some rows state a clone size, as once, few, many or a class for expanded clones.

abundance,v_gene,d_gene,j_gene,CDR3aa,CDR3nt
few,TRBV9,TRBD2,TRBJ2-3,CASSGAGGLQSTDTQYF,TGTGCCAGCAGCGGCGCGGGAGGGCTTCAAAGCACAGATACGCAGTATTTT
many,TRBV29-1,.,TRBJ2-1,CSYALGWNEQFF,TGCAGCTACGCCTTGGGGTGGAATGAGCAGTTCTTC
.,TRBV6-6,.,TRBJ2-1,CASIAGGGTATYNEQFF,TGTGCCAGCATCGCGGGAGGCGGGACAGCCACCTACAATGAGCAGTTCTTC
few,TRBV28,TRBD1,TRBJ2-3,CASRTLRGLLTNTQYF,TGTGCCAGCAGAACGCTCAGGGGGCTTCTAACGAATACGCAGTATTTT
.,TRBV28,.,TRBJ1-6,CTSSPSGGNNSPLHF,TGTACCAGCAGCCCATCCGGGGGAAATAATTCACCCCTCCACTTT
.,TRBV6-1,.,TRBJ2-5,CASRPTGNPLKTQYF,TGTGCCAGCAGGCCAACAGGGAACCCGCTAAAGACCCAGTACTTC
.,TRBV6-5,.,TRBJ1-4,CASRVTVYNEKLFF,TGTGCCAGCAGAGTGACAGTTTACAATGAAAAACTGTTTTTT
few,TRBV20-1,.,TRBJ2-7,CSAMAGNPYEQYF,TGCAGTGCTATGGCGGGGAACCCCTACGAGCAGTACTTC
.,TRBV7-2,.,TRBJ2-3,CASSPQASGQYF,TGTGCCAGCAGCCCACAGGCGTCGGGGCAGTATTTT
.,TRBV18,TRBD1,TRBJ1-5,CASSPGTGYNQPQHF,TGTGCCAGCTCACCCGGGACAGGGTACAATCAGCCCCAGCATTTT
few,TRBV7-9,.,TRBJ2-5,CASSSSLETQYF,TGTGCCAGCAGCTCCTCCCTAGAGACCCAGTACTTC
few,TRBV5-6,.,TRBJ2-3,CASSSDGLSTDTQYF,TGTGCCAGCAGCTCGGACGGACTTAGCACAGATACGCAGTATTTT
many,TRBV10-3,.,TRBJ2-5,CAISDLETQYF,TGTGCCATCAGTGACCTAGAGACCCAGTACTTC
many,TRBV24-1,TRBD1,TRBJ2-2,CATSARDRDTGELFF,TGTGCCACCAGTGCCCGGGACAGGGACACCGGGGAGCTGTTTTTT
few,TRBV7-2,.,TRBJ2-3,CASSSSLDTQYF,TGTGCCAGCAGCTCCTCGTTAGATACGCAGTATTTT
many,TRBV27,.,TRBJ2-5,CASSPFLGPQETQYF,TGTGCCAGCAGTCCCTTTTTGGGCCCTCAAGAGACCCAGTACTTC
few,TRBV6-1,.,TRBJ1-1,CASSETAANTEAFF,TGTGCCAGCAGTGAAACGGCCGCGAACACTGAAGCTTTCTTT
.,TRBV6-2/TRBV6-3,.,TRBJ2-5,CASSGSLLRDVQYF,TGTGCCAGCAGTGGATCACTCCTAAGAGATGTCCAGTACTTC
.,TRBV13,TRBD1,TRBJ2-3,CASSMDRGGFDTQYF,TGTGCCAGCAGCATGGACAGGGGCGGGTTTGATACGCAGTATTTT
many,TRBV7-2,TRBD2,TRBJ2-3,CASSLGLAGGFTDTQYF,TGTGCCAGCAGCCTGGGACTAGCGGGAGGTTTCACAGATACGCAGTATTTT
few,TRBV7-2,.,TRBJ2-1,CASSRRWGSGGNEQFF,TGTGCCAGCAGCCGCCGTTGGGGCTCAGGGGGGAATGAGCAGTTCTTC
.,TRBV7-2,TRBD1,TRBJ1-4,CASSLAAQGGKKLFF,TGTGCCAGCAGCTTAGCGGCGCAGGGGGGGAAAAAACTGTTTTTT
.,TRBV10-1,.,TRBJ1-1,CASRRTREDEAFF,TGCGCCAGCAGGAGGACAAGAGAGGATGAAGCTTTCTTT
.,TRBV6-5,TRBD2,TRBJ2-3,CASSYSLAGTDTQYF,TGTGCCAGCAGTTACTCGCTAGCGGGCACAGATACGCAGTATTTT
many,TRBV3-1,TRBD2,TRBJ2-3,CASRTSGYTDTQYF,TGTGCCAGCAGGACTAGCGGATACACAGATACGCAGTATTTT
.,TRBV27,.,TRBJ2-7,CASSISGRSYEQYF,TGTGCCAGCAGTATTAGCGGTCGATCCTACGAGCAGTACTTC
many,TRBV12-3/TRBV12-4,TRBD2,TRBJ2-1,CASSSGTSGGYNEQFF,TGTGCCAGCAGTTCTGGGACTAGCGGGGGTTACAATGAGCAGTTCTTC
few,TRBV29-1,.,TRBJ2-5,CSVERVGEYQETQYF,TGCAGCGTTGAAAGGGTTGGAGAGTACCAAGAGACCCAGTACTTC